This paragraph reports one T cell receptor (beta chain). Germline V gene sequence: CDR1 MNHEY, CDR2 SVGAGI. CDR3 length: 14 residues. V was cut by 0 bases and J by 9 bases, with 15 bases left in between. This record comes from a study of blood T cell repertoires in COVID-19. About the research overall: Whether acute or convalescent, the COVID-19 samples came from the United States, Italy and Spain.

The assay was immunoSEQ multiplex PCR, and TCRdb's table has in-frame clones only and misses some. Of nearly 90,000 clones listed, approximately 88% are singletons. Sample: peripheral blood. The source is a man at least 80 years old with acute or convalescent COVID-19. V is TRBV6-5 and J is TRBJ2-7; the D gene is possibly TRBD2 (6 bases). The DNA of the CDR3 is TGTGCCAGCAGTTACTCTGCGGGATCGGGCGTGCAGTACTTC. As protein: CASSYSAGSGVQYF.